The T cell receptor (beta chain) under discussion was sequenced for a study of low-dose radiotherapy and immunotherapy resistance in tumors. Study-level information: Patients of Cohort 1 had 0.5 Gy fractions every 2 weeks, which summed to 6.5 Gy. Intravenous ipilimumab 1 mg/kg every six weeks was given with nivolumab 240 mg every two weeks. The 200 mg/m2 dose of intravenous cyclophosphamide was given every two weeks, one day before radiation and immunotherapy.

Noted time point: after trial treatment. Treatment in this sample: LDRT plus nivolumab, ipilimumab, low-dose cyclophosphamide and aspirin (RACIN trial). Alpha and beta chains were covered, as first-strand cDNA relied on TRAV- and TRBV-specific primers. The TCRs were subjected to amplification over around 19 PCR cycles employing a constant-region primer in conjunction with a V-primer adapter. In vitro transcription amplified the mRNA that had been isolated. TCRdb re-derived calls from the reads in MiXCR, one entry per CDR3 protein. The data hold some 100,000 distinct CDR3 sequences, with about 20% observed a single time. Concerning this clonotype: A read error is the likely source, as a far larger clone sits one nucleotide away.

The specimen was PBMCs, collected after low-dose radiotherapy plus immunotherapy. The receptor was derived from a male donor with prostate cancer.

In DNA form, the CDR3 reads TGTGCCAGCAGCAAAGACCGTAGCACCGCCACAGATACGCAGTATTTT. Translated, it gives CASSKDRSTATDTQYF. J is TRBJ2-3 and V is TRBV21-1. TRBV21-1 is a documented pseudogene. The CDR3 has 16 residues.